These T cell receptor beta chains were read from a single sample in a study of blood T cell repertoires in COVID-19. Produced via immunoSEQ multiplex PCR; TCRdb's table is partial and in-frame only. The sample lists 70,000 or so clones, more than 70% occurring once. Sample: peripheral blood. These receptors originate from a man in his fifties or sixties with COVID-19, enrolled during active disease. Both conserved end residues are part of each CDR3. The D gene is left open where the match is weak. The size entry is marked missing in some rows and otherwise reads once, few, many or a size class.

D	J	V	size	DNA	CDR3
.	TRBJ1-4	TRBV28	.	TGTGCCAGCAGTTTATGGGGGAGGGCAACTAATGAAAAACTGTTTTTT	CASSLWGRATNEKLFF
.	TRBJ2-5	TRBV4-1	.	TGCGCCAGCAGCCAATGGAGAAAAGAGACCCAGTACTTC	CASSQWRKETQYF
TRBD1	TRBJ1-2	TRBV10-3	.	TGTGCCATCAGTGACGACGACAGGGCCAGTGGCTACACCTTC	CAISDDDRASGYTF
.	TRBJ2-3	TRBV28	.	TGTGCCAGCAGTCCTTACAGGGAAGTCCCAGATACGCAGTATTTT	CASSPYREVPDTQYF
.	TRBJ2-1	TRBV7-3	.	TGTGCCAGCAGCTTAGGAAGGGAGTCCTACAATGAGCAGTTCTTC	CASSLGRESYNEQFF
.	TRBJ1-2	TRBV18	.	TGTGCCAGCTCACCCCCGGGGCGGGGGTATGGCTACACCTTC	CASSPPGRGYGYTF
TRBD1	TRBJ2-7	TRBV5-6	.	TGTGCCAGCAGCTTGAACAGGGGGAAGTACGAGCAGTACTTC	CASSLNRGKYEQYF
.	TRBJ1-5	TRBV9	.	TGTGCCAGCAGCGCGGACTCCCTAGCTAATCAGCCCCAGCATTTT	CASSADSLANQPQHF
.	TRBJ1-2	TRBV9	.	TGTGCCAGCAGCGTAGGCCCGGGGTTGTACTATGGCTACACCTTC	CASSVGPGLYYGYTF
TRBD2	TRBJ2-7	TRBV7-3	.	TGTGCCAGCAGCTTACAGGCGGGAGGACCCTACGAGCAGTACTTC	CASSLQAGGPYEQYF
TRBD2	TRBJ2-3	TRBV5-1	.	TGCGCCAGCAGCTTGGGCCGGGGAGCGGGAGTTGGGACAGATACGCAGTATTTT	CASSLGRGAGVGTDTQYF
TRBD2	TRBJ2-1	TRBV24-1	.	TGTGCCACCAGTGATTTGCCTAGCGGGGCAACCTACAATGAGCAGTTCTTC	CATSDLPSGATYNEQFF
.	TRBJ2-3	TRBV5-1	.	TGCGCCAGCAGCTTAGAGAGGAGCACAGATACGCAGTATTTT	CASSLERSTDTQYF
TRBD2	TRBJ2-3	TRBV7-8	.	TGTGCCAGCATTGAGCGGGAGTCGAGCACAGATACGCAGTATTTT	CASIERESSTDTQYF
.	TRBJ2-5	TRBV5-5	.	TGTGCCAGCAGCTTGTGGAGAACCCAAGAGACCCAGTACTTC	CASSLWRTQETQYF
TRBD2	TRBJ2-5	TRBV5-1	.	TGCGCCAGCAGCTTGAGACCGCGGGCTAGCGGTGAAGAGACCCAGTACTTC	CASSLRPRASGEETQYF
TRBD2	TRBJ2-3	TRBV5-1	.	TGCGCCAGCAGGCCCCCCGGGGGGGCTCTCGATACGCAGTATTTT	CASRPPGGALDTQYF
.	TRBJ2-1	TRBV9	.	TGTGCCAGCAGCGTAGGGCAGGGGCTATACAATGAGCAGTTCTTC	CASSVGQGLYNEQFF
.	TRBJ2-1	TRBV5-6	.	TGTGCCAGCAGCTATGTGGGGGGGCGTGAGCAGTTCTTC	CASSYVGGREQFF
TRBD2	TRBJ2-3	TRBV5-1	.	TGCGCCAGCAGCGCGGGGGGAGATACGCAGTATTTT	CASSAGGDTQYF
.	TRBJ2-7	TRBV10-2	.	TGCGCCAGCAGTGAACCCTCCGGGATCGAGCAGTACTTC	CASSEPSGIEQYF
TRBD2	TRBJ2-5	TRBV7-3	.	TGTGCCAGCAGCCGCGGGACTAGCGGGAGGGCCGAGGAGACCCAGTACTTC	CASSRGTSGRAEETQYF
TRBD1	TRBJ1-2	TRBV7-2	.	TGTGCCAGCAGCTTAGCAGGACAGGGGGCACTCTATGGCTACACCTTC	CASSLAGQGALYGYTF
TRBD1	TRBJ1-2	TRBV7-2	.	TGTGCCAGCAGCTCCGGACAGGGGCCGTTCTTGGGCTACACCTTC	CASSSGQGPFLGYTF
.	TRBJ1-6	TRBV6-1	.	TGTGCCAGCAGTGAAGGGCCTTCCCATTCACCCCTCCACTTT	CASSEGPSHSPLHF
.	TRBJ1-3	TRBV19	few	TGTGCCAGTAGTATAGCGGCGGGTATGGCTGGAAACACCATATATTTT	CASSIAAGMAGNTIYF
.	TRBJ2-3	TRBV28	.	TGTGCCAGCAGTACTAGCACAGATACGCAGTATTTT	CASSTSTDTQYF
TRBD2	TRBJ2-2	TRBV18	few	TGTGCCAGCTCACCACCGGGTTCTAGCGGGACCGGGGAGCTGTTTTTT	CASSPPGSSGTGELFF